The sequence of this T cell receptor (beta chain) was determined in a study of cytomegalovirus exposure and HLA in healthy donors. In regard to this clone: The antigen is unknown. Compared with germline, one end of the junction differs, possibly owing to a read error.

Healthy bone marrow donors supplied every sample. Germline loops: CDR1 SSHAT, CDR2 FNYEAQ (reference sequence). CDR3 length equals 15 residues. 60 Vbeta and 13 Jbeta primers were used in PCR. In the authors' workflow: Later work found around 72 million unique TCR beta chains, with approximately 12 million shared. TCRdb keeps only in-frame clones here, not all; method: immunoSEQ multiplex PCR. V, J and clone size are those of that table, while D and trimming were read from the DNA. Among approximately 130,000 clones listed, approximately 78% were seen once. General study points: Accurate prediction of HLA-A and HLA-B alleles (for most subjects) was reportedly achieved from TCR beta sequences. The authors judged a highly shared variant cluster likely a sequencing artifact.

This TCR derives from a woman between 50 and 59 years old in good health and CMV-seropositive. Input material: PBMCs. The chain employs TRBV7-7 and TRBJ2-5; 9 nucleotides align to TRBD2. CDR3 sequence: CASSLVAGGEETQYF. CDR3 sequence (DNA): TGTGCTAGCAGCTTAGTCGCGGGAGGGGAAGAGACCCAGTACTTC.